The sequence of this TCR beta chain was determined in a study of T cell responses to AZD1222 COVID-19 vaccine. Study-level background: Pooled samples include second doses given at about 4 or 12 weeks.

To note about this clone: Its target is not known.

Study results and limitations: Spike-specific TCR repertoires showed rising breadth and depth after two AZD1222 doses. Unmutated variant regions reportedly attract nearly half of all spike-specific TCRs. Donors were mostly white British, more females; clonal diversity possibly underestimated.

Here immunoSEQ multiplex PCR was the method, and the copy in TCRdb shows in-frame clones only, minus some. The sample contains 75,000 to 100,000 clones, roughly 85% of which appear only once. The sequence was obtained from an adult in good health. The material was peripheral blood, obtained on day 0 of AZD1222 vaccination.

The CDR3 DNA reads as TGTGCCAGCTCACCACTAGTTACGGACCAAGCTTTCTTT. Its translation: CASSPLVTDQAFF. The chain uses TRBV18 and TRBJ1-1; D is uncertain. The CDR3 sequence is 13 residues long. From germline, CDR1 is KGHSH and CDR2 LQKENI. The V end lost 1 base, the J end lost 9 bases, and 12 bases lay between the germline ends.